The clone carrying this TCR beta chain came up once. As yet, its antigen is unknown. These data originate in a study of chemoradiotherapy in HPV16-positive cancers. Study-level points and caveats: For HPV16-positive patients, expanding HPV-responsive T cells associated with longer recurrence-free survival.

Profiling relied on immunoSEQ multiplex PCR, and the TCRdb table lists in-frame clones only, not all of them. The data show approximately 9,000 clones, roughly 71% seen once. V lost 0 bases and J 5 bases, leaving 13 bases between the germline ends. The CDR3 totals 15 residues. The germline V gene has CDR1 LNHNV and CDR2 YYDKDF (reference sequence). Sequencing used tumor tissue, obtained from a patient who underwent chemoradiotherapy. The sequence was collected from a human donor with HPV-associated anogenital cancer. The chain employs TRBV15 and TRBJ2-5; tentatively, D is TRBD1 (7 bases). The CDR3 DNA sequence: TGTGCCACCAGCAGAGACCCGACAGGGAGGGAGACCCAGTACTTC. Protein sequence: CATSRDPTGRETQYF.